The 30 T cell receptor beta chains reported below all come from one sample, sequenced in a study of OX40 agonist ivuxolimab in advanced cancers. TCRdb's table, derived via immunoSEQ multiplex PCR, lists solely in-frame clones and lacks some. The repertoire consists of 60,000 to 70,000 clones, with 87% occurring once and the leading ten covering 4%. Specimen: CD4+ or CD8+ T cells sorted from blood, collected in a trial of the OX40 agonist ivuxolimab. All receptors derive from an adult with an advanced solid tumor such as melanoma, head and neck, liver or kidney cancer.

This clone has a handful of counts. This chain connects TRBV6-1 to TRBJ1-5; no reliable D call. V lost 2 bases, J lost 0 bases, and 8 bases lay in between. Germline V gene data show CDR1 as MNHNS and CDR2 as SASEGT. The CDR3 covers 15 residues. CDR3 protein: CASSERLASNQPQHF. For the CDR3, the DNA is TGTGCCAGCAGTGAAAGGTTGGCTAGCAATCAGCCCCAGCATTTT.

The gene calls are TRBV28 and TRBJ2-5, with 7 bases matching TRBD2. V lost 9 bases to trimming and J lost 4 bases; unmatched junction nucleotides: 11. The CDR3 loop spans 14 amino acids. The V gene's germline CDR1 is MDHEN and CDR2 SYDVKM. The CDR3 protein is CASSGGGVLETQYF. CDR3 nucleotides: TGTGCCAGTTCCGGGGGAGGGGTGCTAGAGACCCAGTACTTC.

This rearrangement joins TRBV19 to TRBJ2-1, with TRBD2 matching over 8 bases. Germline V CDR1 and CDR2: LNHDA, SQIVND (reference sequence). There are 14 residues in the CDR3. Germline trimming cut 5 bases from V and 6 bases from J; bases unmatched to any gene: 6. The CDR3 is CASSVPGGGNEQFF. The CDR3 DNA sequence: TGTGCCAGTAGTGTCCCCGGGGGGGGCAATGAGCAGTTCTTC. The full variable domain, its missing parts supplied by reference TRBV19 and TRBJ2-1, is DGGITQSPKYLFRKEGQNVTLSCEQNLNHDAMYWYRQDPGQGLRLIYYSQIVNDFQKGDIAEGYSVSREKKESFPLTVTSAQKNPTAFYLCASSVPGGGNEQFFGPGTRLTVL.

The chain carries TRBV28 and TRBJ1-2; D is possibly TRBD1 (5 bases). Germline CDR1 and CDR2: MDHEN and SYDVKM. The CDR3 runs 14 residues. V was trimmed by 6 bases and J by 2 bases, leaving 13 bases between them. CDR3 in amino acids: CASSRYGANYGYTF. The CDR3 DNA reads TGTGCCAGCAGCCGCTATGGGGCGAACTATGGCTACACCTTC.

This clone was seen a single time. This rearrangement joins TRBV19 to TRBJ2-2, with a tentative D call TRBD1 (5 bases). Germline V lookup: CDR1 LNHDA, CDR2 SQIVND (reference sequence). Trimming left V 6 bases short and J 4 bases short, with 18 bases between. The CDR3 loop spans 16 amino acids. CDR3: CASSPTVSRFTGELFF. CDR3 nucleotides: TGTGCCAGTAGCCCGACAGTGAGTCGGTTCACCGGGGAGCTGTTTTTT.

The gene calls are TRBV19 and TRBJ1-5; possibly TRBD1 for D (5 bases). The V and J ends lost 1 base and 3 bases respectively, with 13 bases between them. This CDR3 has 16 residues. CDR1 and CDR2 from the germline V gene are LNHDA and SQIVND (reference sequence). The CDR3 nucleotides read TGTGCCAGTAGTATAGTCGGGAGGGGTGACAATCAGCCCCAGCATTTT. This translates into CASSIVGRGDNQPQHF.

The V call is TRBV30, the J call TRBJ2-1; 9 bases agree with TRBD2. From germline, CDR1 is GTSNPN and CDR2 SVGIG (reference sequence). The V segment lost 2 bases and the J segment 7 bases; nucleotides outside the gene matches: 3. The CDR3 length is 13 residues. The CDR3 spells CAWSSGRSNEQFF. CDR3 bases: TGTGCCTGGAGTAGCGGGAGGTCAAATGAGCAGTTCTTC.

The rearrangement links TRBV6-6 to TRBJ2-3, with 9 nucleotides matching TRBD2. The CDR3 runs 15 residues. Losses at the gene ends were 6 bases for V and 1 base for J; bases not matched to a gene: 5. The V gene's germline CDR1 is MNHNY and CDR2 SVGAGI (reference sequence). The CDR3 spells CASRLAGVGTDTQYF. The CDR3 bases are TGTGCCAGCAGGTTAGCGGGAGTGGGCACAGATACGCAGTATTTT.

The chain recombines TRBV28 with TRBJ2-7; D is possibly TRBD2 (6 bases). Germline V gives CDR1 MDHEN, CDR2 SYDVKM. The CDR3 covers 14 residues. Trimming pared 5 bases from V and 1 base from J, leaving 12 bases between. The CDR3 reads CASSPRGGSYEQYF. The CDR3 coding sequence is TGTGCCAGCAGTCCAAGAGGAGGGTCCTACGAGCAGTACTTC.

The chain couples TRBV4-2 to TRBJ2-2; 9 bases are shared with TRBD1. V lost 3 bases and J lost 5; bases outside the gene matches: 4. Germline V CDR1 and CDR2: LGHNA, YNFKEQ. The CDR3 is 15 amino acids. CDR3 loop: CASSQGQGTTGELFF. CDR3 DNA: TGTGCCAGCAGCCAGGGACAGGGTACAACCGGGGAGCTGTTTTTT.

The chain uses TRBV2 and TRBJ2-5; no firm D call. V was shortened by 3 bases and J by 5 bases, with 13 bases between the two germline ends. The V gene's germline CDR1 is SNHLY and CDR2 FYNNEI. The CDR3 extends over 14 amino acids. The CDR3 reads CASSEGSGWETQYF. The DNA of the CDR3 is TGTGCCAGCAGTGAGGGCTCTGGGTGGGAGACCCAGTACTTC.

The rearrangement uses TRBV9 and TRBJ1-1; D is uncertain. V lost 0 bases to trimming and J lost 1 base, with 7 bases between them. Germline values: CDR1 SGDLS, CDR2 YYNGEE. The CDR3 is 14 amino acids. The CDR3 spells CASSVAGKNTEAFF. The CDR3 coding sequence is TGTGCCAGCAGCGTAGCGGGAAAGAACACTGAAGCTTTCTTT.

The chain has TRBV2 and TRBJ1-6; D not certain. The length of the CDR3 is 13 residues. Germline CDR1 and CDR2: SNHLY and FYNNEI. V was clipped by 2 bases and J by 8 bases, with 7 bases between them. The CDR3 is CASSETRDSPLHF. In nucleotides, the CDR3 is TGTGCCAGCAGTGAAACGAGAGATTCACCCCTCCACTTT.

This clone was seen only a few times. The junction departs from germline at one end; a sequencing error may be responsible. V is TRBV7-6 and J is TRBJ2-7; D is unclear. Germline CDR1 reads SGHVS; CDR2 reads FNYEAQ. The CDR3 totals 14 residues. The CDR3, as DNA: TGTGCCAGCAGCCCCCCCCCGCCCTCCCACGAGCAGTACTTC. It specifies CASSPPPPSHEQYF.

This rearrangement joins TRBV9 to TRBJ1-1, with 8 bases matching TRBD1. CDR3 length: 13 amino acids. In germline, CDR1 is SGDLS, CDR2 YYNGEE. J lost 8 bases, V lost 2 bases, and 5 bases had no gene match. CDR3 amino acids: CASSVGQGSEAFF. The CDR3 nucleotides read TGTGCCAGCAGCGTCGGACAGGGATCAGAAGCTTTCTTT.

The chain is built from TRBV4-2 and TRBJ2-1; TRBD2 agrees at 7 bases. J lost 4 bases, V lost 2 bases, and 2 bases had no gene match. Per the germline V gene, CDR1 is LGHNA and CDR2 is YNFKEQ. This CDR3 spans 14 amino acids. The CDR3 bases are TGTGCCAGCAGCCAACCGGGAGGATACAATGAGCAGTTCTTC. This sequence encodes CASSQPGGYNEQFF.

This clone was recorded once. The J gene is TRBJ1-5, the V gene TRBV7-2; tentative D call: TRBD1 (5 bases). V lost 5 bases, J lost 0 bases, and 17 bases lay in between. The CDR3 loop spans 17 amino acids. Germline lookup yields CDR1 SGHTA and CDR2 FQGNSA. CDR3 region: CASSALDRLYSNQPQHF. As DNA, the CDR3 is TGTGCCAGCAGCGCCCTAGACAGACTATATAGCAATCAGCCCCAGCATTTT.

This chain uses TRBV9 with TRBJ2-6; D not certain. The CDR3 runs 13 residues. Germline assignment: CDR1 SGDLS and CDR2 YYNGEE. V lost 0 bases to trimming and J lost 2 bases, with 0 bases between them. CDR3 sequence (DNA): TGTGCCAGCAGCGTAGCTGGGGCCAACGTCCTGACTTTC. This translates into CASSVAGANVLTF.

The rearrangement uses TRBV7-2 and TRBJ2-1; 12 nucleotides match TRBD2. The CDR3 covers 15 residues. In germline, CDR1 is SGHTA, CDR2 FQGNSA. V shed 5 bases and J 7 bases; nucleotides not matched to a gene: 6. CDR3 protein: CASSVTSGRFNEQFF. Here the CDR3 DNA reads TGTGCCAGCAGCGTTACTAGCGGGAGGTTTAATGAGCAGTTCTTC.

The chain uses TRBV27 and TRBJ2-7; 8 bases agree with TRBD1. CDR3 length equals 15 residues. Germline-derived CDR1 and CDR2 are MNHEY and SMNVEV (reference sequence). The V gene end was trimmed by 6 bases and the J gene end by 0 bases; junction bases not matched to a gene: 7. The CDR3 spells CASSKGQGASYEQYF. The CDR3 DNA is TGTGCCAGCAGCAAAGGACAGGGAGCCTCCTACGAGCAGTACTTC.

The chain joins TRBV2 to TRBJ1-6; TRBD1 matches 7 bases. The ends lost 3 bases at V and 8 bases at J; junction bases unmatched: 7. The V gene's germline CDR1 is SNHLY and CDR2 FYNNEI. The CDR3 contains 15 residues. Here the CDR3 reads CASSERGGSYSPLHF. CDR3 bases: TGTGCCAGCAGTGAGAGAGGGGGCTCGTATTCACCCCTCCACTTT.

The V and J genes are TRBV7-9 and TRBJ1-1; 7 bases fit TRBD1. This CDR3 is 16 amino acids long. V shed 0 bases and J 1 base; nucleotides not matched to a gene: 5. CDR1 SEHNR and CDR2 FQNEAQ come from the germline V gene (reference sequence). For the CDR3, the DNA is TGTGCCAGCAGCTTAGCGACAGGGTCGGGGAACACTGAAGCTTTCTTT. It encodes CASSLATGSGNTEAFF.

This clone was seen only once. This chain connects TRBV7-2 to TRBJ1-1; tentatively, D is TRBD1 (5 bases). Trimming left V 3 bases short and J 10 bases short, with 12 bases between. The CDR3 is 12 amino acids. Germline V gives CDR1 SGHTA, CDR2 FQGNSA. CDR3 protein: CASSFEIGGAFF. The CDR3 bases are TGTGCCAGCAGCTTCGAGATCGGGGGAGCTTTCTTT.

The CDR3 nucleotides read TGTGCCACCCGGGACAGGCCTCATAGCAATCAGCCCCAGCATTTT. Protein sequence: CATRDRPHSNQPQHF. V is TRBV19 and J is TRBJ1-5; TRBD1 matches at 8 bases. From germline, CDR1 is LNHDA and CDR2 SQIVND (reference sequence). The CDR3 contains 15 residues. With 10 bases clipped from V and 0 bases from J, the junction kept 8 bases outside the gene matches.

The rearrangement uses TRBV13 and TRBJ1-1, with unresolved D. V was trimmed by 4 bases and J by 2 bases, leaving 14 bases between them. The CDR3 sequence is 15 residues long. Germline assignment: CDR1 PRHDT and CDR2 FYEKMQ (reference sequence). The DNA of the CDR3 is TGTGCCAGCAGCTCAAAGACGGAGGACAACACTGAAGCTTTCTTT. Translating gives CASSSKTEDNTEAFF.

This chain uses TRBV7-3 with TRBJ1-2, with D unresolved. Germline V gives CDR1 SGHTA, CDR2 FQGTGA. V lost 5 bases to trimming and J lost 3 bases, with 10 bases between them. CDR3 length: 13 amino acids. The CDR3 DNA sequence: TGTGCCAGCAGCCCCGGAAGAGACTATGGCTACACCTTC. Amino acid sequence: CASSPGRDYGYTF.

This rearrangement joins TRBV30 to TRBJ1-1, with 7 bases identical to TRBD1. J lost 6 bases, V lost 2 bases, and 3 bases had no gene match. Germline assignment: CDR1 GTSNPN and CDR2 SVGIG (reference sequence). CDR3 length: 12 amino acids. The CDR3 DNA follows: TGTGCCTGGAGTTTGCAGGGGGCTGAAGCTTTCTTT. The encoded protein is CAWSLQGAEAFF.

V gene TRBV30 combines with J gene TRBJ1-4; D remains unclear. The CDR3 contains 13 residues. Germline CDR1 GTSNPN, CDR2 SVGIG (reference sequence). V was clipped by 4 bases and J by 7 bases, with 13 bases between them. The DNA for the CDR3 is TGTGCCTGGAATGTGGCGTCGGGTGAAAAACTGTTTTTT. It is translated as CAWNVASGEKLFF.

The chain recombines TRBV28 with TRBJ1-2; D remains unclear. The CDR3 has 14 amino acids. V was trimmed by 7 bases and J by 8 bases, leaving 20 bases between them. Germline V gene lookup returns CDR1 MDHEN and CDR2 SYDVKM. The CDR3 spells CASTSGLTAFGYTF. CDR3 DNA: TGTGCCAGCACATCTGGTTTGACGGCGTTCGGCTACACCTTC.

The chain joins TRBV4-1 to TRBJ1-1; no reliable D call. Deletions cut 6 bases from V and 1 base from J, with 9 bases between. This CDR3 has 13 residues. The germline V gene has CDR1 MGHRA and CDR2 YSYEKL. The CDR3 region has the DNA TGCGCCAGCAGTCGAGGGTCGAACACTGAAGCTTTCTTT. It is translated as CASSRGSNTEAFF.